This TCR beta chain was found in a study of cytomegalovirus exposure and HLA in healthy donors listed by TCRdb under 2017. As for the study more broadly: In an earlier analysis of fewer than 750 of the donors, 276 Gb of sequence data and 117 million unique TCR beta sequences from 180 million or so T cells were reported. The study profiled the T cell repertoires of under 850 subjects by immunosequencing and related them to cytomegalovirus serostatus. In the later analysis, no new phenotypic data were used to find candidate immune exposures; instead, reliance was placed on TCR beta sequences and their occurrence across donors. To study patterns of TCR occurrence, a later analysis re-analyzed previously published TCR beta repertoires from several hundred donors and added high-resolution HLA genotyping. Typing coverage differed by locus: A, B, C, DRB1 and DQB1 were typed in about 629-640 donors, DQA1 in about 500, DPA1 in 600 to 610, and DPB1 in around 440. In a later genetic analysis, genome-wide SNP genotypes for about 55% of the roughly 670 donors were used, and that subset was treated as a discovery cohort. In an earlier analysis of 500 to 650 of the donors, high-throughput TCR beta sequencing was used to judge whether each TCR beta V gene segment behaved as functional or pseudogenic. The aim of the study was to test whether cataloging public T cell receptors could identify signatures of past pathogen exposure. A few DR-DQ haplotypes were handled as single units for association and clustering because linkage in the cohort was strong. An early release covering roughly 580 HLA-typed donors comprised about 290 gigabases of sequencing data and 65 million to 100 million unique TCR sequences. Class I and class II HLA loci were covered by the typing at four-digit resolution. Donor age, sex, ethnicity and CMV serostatus were collected together with the repertoire data. The study combined high-throughput TCR immunosequencing, statistical association of individual TCRs with disease status, and machine learning to predict cytomegalovirus infection status. Among the roughly 430 genotyped donors, approximately 76% belonged to the genetic ancestry cluster associated with self-reported Caucasian donors. Besides the first cohort of 666 subjects, a separate validation cohort made up of 120 different subjects was used. Every repertoire in the discovery cohort had been generated on one and the same sequencing platform. On average, around 240,000 unique TCR beta nucleotide sequences were sequenced per donor among 398 genotyped donors of the cohort, with roughly 20% of those sequences being non-productive. Beyond this particular receptor, the publication reports: Cytomegalovirus status was reported to be diagnosed by the classifier with high specificity and sensitivity in both the original and validation cohorts. For the cohort, immune exposure information was limited to CMV serostatus. It was suggested by the authors that the approach could potentially be generalized to other disease states and immunological phenotypes. In a later analysis, around 17,000 TCR beta sequences were associated with specific HLA alleles at a false discovery rate of 0.05. Because some donors lacked HLA typing at each locus, the association tests relied only on the typed subset. In a later analysis, the rate of TCR association differed among HLA loci, with DRB1 alleles having the most associated TCRs and HLA-C alleles having the fewest. A further reported finding was that TCR beta sequences accurately predicted the HLA-A and HLA-B alleles for most subjects in the first cohort. In a later analysis, HLA-associated TCR beta chains showed more clonal expansion and lower generation probabilities than non-associated chains that were equally common. In vitro tests confirmed that a few of the cytomegalovirus-associated TCR beta chains recognize cytomegalovirus antigens. In a later genetic analysis, fewer N-insertions in productive TCRs were reported among donors in an Asian-associated ancestry cluster than the roughly 700-donor mean. A cluster of highly shared sequence variants was judged likely to be a technical artifact of the sequencing pipeline. The study listed 164 TCR beta chains as associated with cytomegalovirus. Because the 87-base-pair reads could not distinguish some IMGT-functional V segments, including TRBV6-2 and TRBV6-3, those segments were excluded. Across donors, most TCR sequences were observed very rarely, whereas some public TCRs were present in many individuals. V-gene and J-gene trimming of TCR beta chains was associated with a missense DCLRE1C variant in a later genetic analysis, and the association was replicated in an independent cohort. Several of the top co-occurrence clusters appeared to be linked to parvovirus B19, influenza, CMV and Epstein-Barr virus, according to a later analysis. Roughly uniform sequencing depth across donors was assumed in presence/absence analyses, although this assumption may not hold. Most CMV-associated TCR beta chains appeared to be HLA-restricted in a later analysis, and the HLA associations seemed to be driven largely by CMV exposure. Linkage disequilibrium might explain the correlated functional status among segregating V segments, but an unknown experimental factor could not be ruled out. In an earlier analysis of roughly 500 of the donors, most TCR beta V segments appeared in productive rearrangements about 87% or about 30% of the time, broadly matching IMGT annotations. Because counts were too low, 15 or so rarely observed V segments, including chromosome 9 orphons, were excluded from the earlier analysis of 587 of the donors. When HLA alleles, especially DR and DQ, strongly co-occurred, attributing TCR associations to individual alleles was difficult. The cohort was sequenced for TCR beta chains only, and without alpha or paired-chain data the features that could be detected were limited.

Library preparation was by the immunoSEQ multiplex PCR assay. A mixture of 60 forward primers for TCR Vbeta segments and 13 reverse primers for TCR Jbeta segments was used in the multiplex PCR. Amplification of the CDR3 region of rearranged TCR beta genes was performed with a multiplex PCR assay on genomic DNA. The Illumina HiSeq System was used to sequence the amplified TCR beta libraries as 87-base-pair reads. Regarding the original processing steps: Across the roughly 600 repertoires, a later analysis counted approximately 83 million unique TCR beta chains, approximately 12 million of which were shared by at least two donors. Raw reads were error-corrected and collapsed into unique sequences by a nearest-neighbor algorithm in which closely related sequences were merged to remove PCR and sequencing errors. V, D and J gene segments were assigned by aligning CDR3 sequences to IMGT reference sequences. For a sequence to be retained, a match of at least six nucleotides was required to both a V gene segment and a J gene segment. Rearrangements were classified as productive when the CDR3 lacked stop codons and remained in frame with V and J, and all other rearrangements were classified as non-productive. CDR3 was defined by IMGT convention, running from the second conserved V-encoded cysteine to the conserved J-encoded phenylalanine. In an earlier analysis of more than 550 of the donors, sequences lacking an unambiguous match to a single V gene segment were excluded. In an earlier analysis of around 600 of the donors, V segments were called functional above 56.7% productive rearrangements and were called segregating when the between-donor standard deviation exceeded 5%. A statistical classification framework was built for diagnosing cytomegalovirus status from the catalog of TCR beta chain sequences. In a later analysis, TCR nucleotide sequences were compared against IMGT/GENE-DB human TR gene sequences so that V and J genes could be assigned. Using the TCRdist pipeline, a later analysis assigned CDR3 sequences along with most-parsimonious VDJ recombination scenarios. A later analysis defined each TCR beta chain by its CDR3 amino acid sequence plus V-gene family, and excluded reads lacking a unique V-gene family. As a way to deal with suspected cross-contamination and a sequencing artifact, a later analysis dropped 450 to 600 nucleotide sequences that were highly shared and had low generation probability. A later analysis calculated a clonal expansion index for each public chain from normalized within-repertoire ranks of inferred template counts. Generation probabilities in a later analysis came from a VDJ recombination model fitted to out-of-frame rearrangements, and those results were checked against IGoR. In a later analysis, TCR-TCR, TCR-HLA and TCR-CMV co-occurrence was scored with hypergeometric tests, and a repertoire-size bias correction was applied to TCR pairs. A later analysis estimated false discovery rates by permuting HLA or CMV assignments 20 times. In a later analysis, co-occurring TCRs were grouped using DBSCAN, and TCRdist sequence similarity was added for clustering within HLA-allele-positive subsets. Co-occurrence clustering excluded repertoires with fewer than 30,000 or more than 120,000 public chains, plus five with anomalous nucleotide sharing. Entries here come from immuneACCESS through TCRdb and include only in-frame sequences with V and J called. Some clones fail to appear in such tables; in the studies checked, an unresolved V gene covers under half of the shortfall, and the cause of the remainder is unknown. D and trimming were read from the DNA, whereas the V and J calls and clone size are those reported in that table. Counted in this sample were 100,000 to 150,000 clones; 77% of them appeared once. Roughly 4.2% of the sample goes to the ten largest clones.

The germline V gene encodes CDR1 SGHRS and CDR2 YFSETQ. The CDR3 contains 15 residues, cysteine and phenylalanine counted. Just CDR3 DNA is preserved here, 45 bases in frame from base 1. Here V drops 5 bases and J drops 5 bases, and the junction holds 11 bases not matched to any gene. With respect to this clone: No antigen is known for it. No qualities accompany the bases; no much larger clone lies one base away.

The cohort consisted of some 670 healthy bone marrow donors. At the time of sampling, every cohort member was nominally healthy, though immune exposures that went unrecorded were likely present. The donor was CMV seropositive and belonged to the group of 250 to 350 seropositive cohort members. Each donor provided a peripheral blood sample, and peripheral blood mononuclear cells were used for TCR beta sequencing. Genomic DNA extraction from the blood cell samples was performed with the Qiagen DNeasy Blood Extraction Kit. The source is a male donor in good health and CMV-seropositive. The sequenced sample was PBMCs. This sequence uses TRBV5-1 and TRBJ2-3, with 7 junctional bases fitting TRBD1. The CDR3 protein: CASRYRGGREDTQYF. The nucleotide sequence is given as TGCGCCAGCAGATATAGAGGGGGCCGGGAAGATACGCAGTATTTT. The variable domain in full, with residues beyond the CDR3 obtained from the reference TRBV5-1 and TRBJ2-3 genes, is KAGVTQTPRYLIKTRGQQVTLSCSPISGHRSVSWYQQTPGQGLQFLFEYFSETQRNKGNFPGRFSGRQFSNSRSEMNVSTLELGDSALYLCASRYRGGREDTQYFGPGTRLTVL.